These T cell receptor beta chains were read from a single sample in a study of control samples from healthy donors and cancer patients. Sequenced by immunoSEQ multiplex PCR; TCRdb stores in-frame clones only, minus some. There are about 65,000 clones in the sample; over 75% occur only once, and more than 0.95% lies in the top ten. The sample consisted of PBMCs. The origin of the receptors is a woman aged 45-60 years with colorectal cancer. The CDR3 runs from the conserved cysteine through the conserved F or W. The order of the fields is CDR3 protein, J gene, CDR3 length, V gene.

CASRDSLSSGANVLTF,TRBJ2-6,16,TRBV5-1
CAWSTLQGNTIYF,TRBJ1-3,13,TRBV30
CASRQTGVTNEKLFF,TRBJ1-4,15,TRBV19
CASSMGFYGEESDTQYF,TRBJ2-3,17,TRBV19
CASSQAYRGRTEAFF,TRBJ1-1,15,TRBV4-1
CAWETGGAYNEQFF,TRBJ2-1,14,TRBV30
CASSLGGTSGVQFF,TRBJ2-1,14,TRBV7-6
CASSGTTGLGKNIQYF,TRBJ2-4,16,TRBV5-1
CAISDGLGSEKLFF,TRBJ1-4,14,TRBV10-3
CASSLAEGAGTEAFF,TRBJ1-1,15,TRBV5-1
CASGGSSYEQYF,TRBJ2-7,12,TRBV12-3/TRBV12-4
CASSLWRGNTDTQYF,TRBJ2-3,15,TRBV7-8
CASSRSGTSLGEKLFF,TRBJ1-4,16,TRBV5-1
CASSLGPGAGGYTF,TRBJ1-2,14,TRBV5-1
CSGSSGGGTEAFF,TRBJ1-1,13,TRBV29-1
CASSSGTGRSNQPQHF,TRBJ1-5,16,TRBV19
CASSQVGAGAYSGNTIYF,TRBJ1-3,18,TRBV4-1
CASSPGEGYGSEKLFF,TRBJ1-4,16,TRBV11-2
CASSPLPGQQATTDTQYF,TRBJ2-3,18,TRBV10-1
CASRARNNEQFF,TRBJ2-1,12,TRBV2
CASSLDAGVTYEQYF,TRBJ2-7,15,TRBV7-9
CASGAGGSYYNEQFF,TRBJ2-1,15,TRBV7-9
CASSSQGARYGYTF,TRBJ1-2,14,TRBV11-2
CASSSRTQGGEQYF,TRBJ2-7,14,TRBV19
CASSLGDGETQYF,TRBJ2-5,13,TRBV5-5
CASSQGRIDTTGNTEAFF,TRBJ1-1,18,TRBV23-1
CASSRQSGRAEAFF,TRBJ1-1,14,TRBV6-5
CASSLEGFSGAADTQYF,TRBJ2-3,17,TRBV5-1